The 7 T cell receptor beta chains below were found in one sample sequenced in a study of CD8+ T cells in alopecia areata. Extracted from the samples, RNA was reverse transcribed into cDNA to serve as the sequencing template. Only in-frame clones appear in the TCRdb table, and some are missing; sequencing was by immunoSEQ multiplex PCR. Of 70,000 to 95,000 clones in the sample, roughly 51% are singletons; the top ten hold approximately 5.3%. The material sequenced was NKG2D-high CD8+ T cells sorted from blood. These receptors originate from a human donor with alopecia areata.

V and J are TRBV18 and TRBJ2-7; 8 bases are shared with TRBD1. The length of the CDR3 is 15 residues. Per germline, CDR1 KGHSH and CDR2 LQKENI. V gave up 2 bases and J gave up 4 bases; unmatched junction bases: 7. The CDR3 DNA sequence: TGTGCCAGCTCACCAAGCGACAGGGGTATGTACGAGCAGTACTTC. This translates into CASSPSDRGMYEQYF.

Only a few counts were recorded for this clone. V usage is TRBV4-1 and J usage is TRBJ2-3; 7 nucleotides line up with TRBD2. CDR1 and CDR2 from the germline V gene are MGHRA and YSYEKL. The CDR3 sequence is 15 residues long. V was pared by 3 bases and J by 2 bases, with 5 bases of the junction left unmatched. Written as DNA, the CDR3 is TGCGCCAGCAGCCAGACTAGCAGCCCCACAGATACGCAGTATTTT. It specifies CASSQTSSPTDTQYF.

This clone occurred many times. The gene calls are TRBV7-8 and TRBJ2-7, with TRBD2 matching over 8 bases. Germline-derived CDR1 and CDR2 are SGHVS and FQNEAQ. With 5 bases clipped from V and 1 base from J, the junction kept 7 bases outside the gene matches. CDR3 size: 15 residues. CDR3: CASSPGTRLSYEQYF. The CDR3 DNA reads TGTGCCAGCAGCCCCGGGACTAGACTTTCCTACGAGCAGTACTTC.

This clone was seen a handful of times. The chain recombines TRBV29-1 with TRBJ2-7; 8 positions agree with TRBD1. J was trimmed by 0 bases and V by 8 bases; bases with no gene match: 6. Looked up from germline, CDR1 is SQVTM and CDR2 is ANQGSEA. The CDR3 is made up of 13 amino acids. CDR3 coding DNA: TGCAGCACCTGGACAGGGAGCTCCTACGAGCAGTACTTC. It encodes CSTWTGSSYEQYF.

Many counts were recorded for this clone. J is TRBJ2-5 and V is TRBV28; D unclear. V was shortened by 5 bases and J by 6 bases, with 16 bases between the two germline ends. The germline gives CDR1 MDHEN, CDR2 SYDVKM. The CDR3 runs 14 residues. In DNA, the CDR3 is TGTGCCAGCAGTCCAGATCCTGCCTCGAAGACCCAGTACTTC. Translation gives CASSPDPASKTQYF.

Only a few counts were recorded for this clone. This rearrangement joins TRBV14 to TRBJ2-1; maybe TRBD1 (6 bases). Trimming cost V 0 bases and J 5 bases, with 11 bases left between them. CDR3 length: 15 amino acids. Looked up from germline, CDR1 is SGHDN and CDR2 is FVKESK. For the CDR3, the DNA is TGTGCCAGCAGCCAAGATCCGGACAGCCACAATGAGCAGTTCTTC. It translates to CASSQDPDSHNEQFF.

This clone has more than one count but fewer than ten. At one of its ends the junction is not consistent with the germline gene, which may arise from a read error. V usage is TRBV7-2 and J usage is TRBJ1-1; tentatively, D is TRBD1 (6 bases). The V gene's germline CDR1 is SGHTA and CDR2 FQGNSA. CDR3 size: 11 residues. The CDR3 DNA follows: TGTGCCAGCAGCTCCGTGGACAGCCCGGCGTTT. It is translated as CASSSVDSPAF.